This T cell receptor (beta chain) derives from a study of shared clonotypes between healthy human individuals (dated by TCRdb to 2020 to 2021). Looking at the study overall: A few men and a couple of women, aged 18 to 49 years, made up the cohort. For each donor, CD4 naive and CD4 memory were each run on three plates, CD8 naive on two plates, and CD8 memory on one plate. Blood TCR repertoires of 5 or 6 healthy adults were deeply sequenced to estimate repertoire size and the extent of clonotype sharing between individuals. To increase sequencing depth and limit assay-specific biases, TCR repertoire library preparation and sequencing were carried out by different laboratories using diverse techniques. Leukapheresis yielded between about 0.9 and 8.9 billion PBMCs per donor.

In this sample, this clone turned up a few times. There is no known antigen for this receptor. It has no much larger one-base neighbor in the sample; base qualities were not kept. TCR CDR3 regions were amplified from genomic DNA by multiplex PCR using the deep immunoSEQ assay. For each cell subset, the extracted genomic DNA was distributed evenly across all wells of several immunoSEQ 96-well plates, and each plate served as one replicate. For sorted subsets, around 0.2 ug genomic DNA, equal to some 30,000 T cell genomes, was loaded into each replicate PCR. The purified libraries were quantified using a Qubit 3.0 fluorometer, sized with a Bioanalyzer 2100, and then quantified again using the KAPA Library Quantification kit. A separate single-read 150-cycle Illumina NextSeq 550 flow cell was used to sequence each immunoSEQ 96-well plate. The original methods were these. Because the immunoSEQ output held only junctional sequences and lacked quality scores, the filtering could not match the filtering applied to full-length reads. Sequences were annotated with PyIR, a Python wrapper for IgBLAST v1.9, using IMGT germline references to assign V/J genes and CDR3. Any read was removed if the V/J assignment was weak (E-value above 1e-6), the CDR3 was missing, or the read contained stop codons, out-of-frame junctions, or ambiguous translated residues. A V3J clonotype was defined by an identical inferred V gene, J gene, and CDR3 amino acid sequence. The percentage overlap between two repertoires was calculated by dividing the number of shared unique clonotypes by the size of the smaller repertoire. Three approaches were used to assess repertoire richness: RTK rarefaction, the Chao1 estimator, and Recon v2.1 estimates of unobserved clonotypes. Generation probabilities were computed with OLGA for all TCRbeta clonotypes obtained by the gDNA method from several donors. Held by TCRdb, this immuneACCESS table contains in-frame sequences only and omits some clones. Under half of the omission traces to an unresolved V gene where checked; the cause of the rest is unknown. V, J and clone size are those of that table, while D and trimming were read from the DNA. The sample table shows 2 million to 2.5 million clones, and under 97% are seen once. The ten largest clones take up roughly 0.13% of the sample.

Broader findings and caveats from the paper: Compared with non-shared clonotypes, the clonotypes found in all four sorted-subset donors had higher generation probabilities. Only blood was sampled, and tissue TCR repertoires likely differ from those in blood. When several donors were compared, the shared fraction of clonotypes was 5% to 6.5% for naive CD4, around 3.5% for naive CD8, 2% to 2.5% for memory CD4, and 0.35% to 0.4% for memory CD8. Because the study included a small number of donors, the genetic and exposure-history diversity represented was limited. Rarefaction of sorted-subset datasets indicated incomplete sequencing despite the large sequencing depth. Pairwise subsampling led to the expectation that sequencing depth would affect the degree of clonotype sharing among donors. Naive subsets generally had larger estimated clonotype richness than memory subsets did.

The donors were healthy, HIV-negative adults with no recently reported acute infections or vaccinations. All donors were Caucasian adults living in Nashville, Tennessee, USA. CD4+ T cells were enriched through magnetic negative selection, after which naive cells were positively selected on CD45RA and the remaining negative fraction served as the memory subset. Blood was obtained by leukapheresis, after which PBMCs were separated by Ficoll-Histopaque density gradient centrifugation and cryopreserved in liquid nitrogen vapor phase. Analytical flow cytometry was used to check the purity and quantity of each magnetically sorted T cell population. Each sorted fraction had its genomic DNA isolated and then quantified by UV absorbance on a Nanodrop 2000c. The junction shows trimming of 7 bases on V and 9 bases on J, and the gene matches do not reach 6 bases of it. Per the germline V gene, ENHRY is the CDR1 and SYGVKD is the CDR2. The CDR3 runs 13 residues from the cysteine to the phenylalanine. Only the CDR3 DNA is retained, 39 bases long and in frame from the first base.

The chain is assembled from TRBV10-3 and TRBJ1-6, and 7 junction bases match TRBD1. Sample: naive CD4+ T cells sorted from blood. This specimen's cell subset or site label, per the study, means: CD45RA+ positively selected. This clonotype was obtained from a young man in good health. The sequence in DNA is TGTGCCATCAACCCGGGACAGAGTTCACCCCTCCACTTT. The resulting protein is CAINPGQSSPLHF.